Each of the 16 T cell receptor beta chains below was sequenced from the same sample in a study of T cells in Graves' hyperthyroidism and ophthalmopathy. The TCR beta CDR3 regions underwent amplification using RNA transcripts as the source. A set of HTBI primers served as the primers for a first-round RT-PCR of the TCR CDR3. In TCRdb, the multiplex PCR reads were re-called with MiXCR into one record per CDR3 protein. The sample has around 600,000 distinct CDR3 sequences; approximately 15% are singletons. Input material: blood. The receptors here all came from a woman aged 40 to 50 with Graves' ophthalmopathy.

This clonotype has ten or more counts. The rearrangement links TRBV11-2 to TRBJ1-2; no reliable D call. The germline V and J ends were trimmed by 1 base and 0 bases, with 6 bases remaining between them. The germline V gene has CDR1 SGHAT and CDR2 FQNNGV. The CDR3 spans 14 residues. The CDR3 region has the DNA TGTGCCAGCAGCTTAGCAGGTCCTAACTATGGCTACACCTTC. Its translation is CASSLAGPNYGYTF.

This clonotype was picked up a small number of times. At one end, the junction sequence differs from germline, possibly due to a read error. This CDR3 reads CASSQERGTSNYGYTF. CDR3 DNA sequence: TGCGCCAGCAGCCAGGAGAGGGGGACGTCTAATTATGGCTACACCTTC. The chain is built from TRBV4-1 and TRBJ1-2, with D perhaps TRBD1 (6 bases). This CDR3 is built from 16 residues. Per germline, CDR1 MGHRA and CDR2 YSYEKL.

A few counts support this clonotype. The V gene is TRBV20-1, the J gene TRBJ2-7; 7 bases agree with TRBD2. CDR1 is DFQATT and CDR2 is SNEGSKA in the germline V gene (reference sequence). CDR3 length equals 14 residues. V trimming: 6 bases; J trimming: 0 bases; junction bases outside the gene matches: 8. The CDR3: CSASAAGASYEQYF. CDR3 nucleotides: TGCAGTGCCTCTGCGGCGGGAGCCTCCTACGAGCAGTACTTC.

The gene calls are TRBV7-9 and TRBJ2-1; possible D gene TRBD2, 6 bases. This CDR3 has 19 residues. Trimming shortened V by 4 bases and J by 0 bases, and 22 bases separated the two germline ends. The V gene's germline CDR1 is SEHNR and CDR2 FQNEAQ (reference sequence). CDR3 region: CASSSAWPIRLDSYNEQFF. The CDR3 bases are TGTGCCAGCAGCTCAGCGTGGCCGATTAGACTAGACTCCTACAATGAGCAGTTCTTC.

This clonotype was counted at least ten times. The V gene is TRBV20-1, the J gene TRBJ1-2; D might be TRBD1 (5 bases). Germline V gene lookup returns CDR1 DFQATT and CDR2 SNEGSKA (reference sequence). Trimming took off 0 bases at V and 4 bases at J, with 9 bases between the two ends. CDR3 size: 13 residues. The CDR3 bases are TGCAGTGCTAGAGATTCAGGGAGCTATGGCTACACCTTC. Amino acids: CSARDSGSYGYTF.

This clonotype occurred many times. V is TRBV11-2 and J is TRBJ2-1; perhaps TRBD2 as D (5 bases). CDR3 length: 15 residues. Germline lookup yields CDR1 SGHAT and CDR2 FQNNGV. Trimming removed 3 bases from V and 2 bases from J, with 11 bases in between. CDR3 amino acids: CASSFTLAAYNEQFF. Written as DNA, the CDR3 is TGTGCCAGCAGCTTCACCCTAGCAGCCTACAATGAGCAGTTCTTC.

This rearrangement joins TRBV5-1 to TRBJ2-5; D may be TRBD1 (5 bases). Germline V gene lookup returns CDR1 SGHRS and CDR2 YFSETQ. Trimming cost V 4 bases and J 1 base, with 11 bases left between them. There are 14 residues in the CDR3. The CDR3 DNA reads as TGCGCCAGCAGCCGGATGGACACCCAAGAGACCCAGTACTTC. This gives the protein CASSRMDTQETQYF. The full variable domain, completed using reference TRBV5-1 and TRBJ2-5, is KAGVTQTPRYLIKTRGQQVTLSCSPISGHRSVSWYQQTPGQGLQFLFEYFSETQRNKGNFPGRFSGRQFSNSRSEMNVSTLELGDSALYLCASSRMDTQETQYFGPGTRLLVL.

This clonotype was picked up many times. The CDR3 reads CSASLAGGFRLSNEQFF. In DNA, the CDR3 is TGCAGTGCTAGTCTAGCGGGAGGTTTTCGGTTGAGCAATGAGCAGTTCTTC. This chain uses TRBV20-1 with TRBJ2-1, with 11 bases aligning to TRBD2. In germline, CDR1 is DFQATT, CDR2 SNEGSKA (reference sequence). The CDR3 spans 17 residues. V lost 3 bases to trimming and J lost 6 bases; unmatched junction nucleotides: 13.

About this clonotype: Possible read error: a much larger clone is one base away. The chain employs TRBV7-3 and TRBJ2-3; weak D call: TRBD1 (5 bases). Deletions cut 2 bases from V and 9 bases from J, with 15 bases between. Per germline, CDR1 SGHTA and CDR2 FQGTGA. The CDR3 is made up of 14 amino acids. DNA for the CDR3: TGTGCCAGCAGCTTAGCGTCGGCAGGGCACACGCAGTATTTT. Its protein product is CASSLASAGHTQYF.

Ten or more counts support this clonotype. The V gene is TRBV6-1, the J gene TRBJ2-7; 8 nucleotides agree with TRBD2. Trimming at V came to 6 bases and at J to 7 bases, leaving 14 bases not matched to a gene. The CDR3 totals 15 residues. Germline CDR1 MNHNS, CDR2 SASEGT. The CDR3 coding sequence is TGTGCCAGCAGCCCCGGGACTAGTTCAGCGGGGGAGCAGTACTTC. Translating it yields CASSPGTSSAGEQYF.

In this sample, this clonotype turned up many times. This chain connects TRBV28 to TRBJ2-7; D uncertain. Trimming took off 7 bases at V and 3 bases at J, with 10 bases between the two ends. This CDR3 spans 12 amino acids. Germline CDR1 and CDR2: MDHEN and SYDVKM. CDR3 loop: CASNTSCYEQYF. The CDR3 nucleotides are TGTGCCAGCAATACGTCGTGCTACGAGCAGTACTTC. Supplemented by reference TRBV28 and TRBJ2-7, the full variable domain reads DVKVTQSSRYLVKRTGEKVFLECVQDMDHENMFWYRQDPGLGLRLIYFSYDVKMKEKGDIPEGYSVSREKKERFSLILESASTNQTSMYLCASNTSCYEQYFGPGTRLTVT.

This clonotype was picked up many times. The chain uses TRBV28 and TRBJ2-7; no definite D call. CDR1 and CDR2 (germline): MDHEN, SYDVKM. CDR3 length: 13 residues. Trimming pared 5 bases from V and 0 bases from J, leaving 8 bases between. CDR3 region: CASSTTNSYEQYF. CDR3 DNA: TGTGCCAGCAGTACGACAAACTCCTACGAGCAGTACTTC.

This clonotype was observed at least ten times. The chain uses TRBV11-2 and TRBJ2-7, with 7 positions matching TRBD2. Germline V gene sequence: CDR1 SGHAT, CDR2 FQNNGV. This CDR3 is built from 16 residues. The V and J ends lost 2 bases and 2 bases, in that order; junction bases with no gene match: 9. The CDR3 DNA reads TGTGCCAGCAGCTTAAGGACCACGGGGGGAACCTACGAGCAGTACTTC. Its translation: CASSLRTTGGTYEQYF. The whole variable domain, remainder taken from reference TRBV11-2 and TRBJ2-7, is EAGVAQSPRYKIIEKRQSVAFWCNPISGHATLYWYQQILGQGPKLLIQFQNNGVVDDSQLPKDRFSAERLKGVDSTLKIQPAKLEDSAVYLCASSLRTTGGTYEQYFGPGTRLTVT.

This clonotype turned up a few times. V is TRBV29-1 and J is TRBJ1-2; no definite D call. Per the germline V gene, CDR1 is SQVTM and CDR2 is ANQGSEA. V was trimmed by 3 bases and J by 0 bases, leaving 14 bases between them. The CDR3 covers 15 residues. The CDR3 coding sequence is TGCAGCGTTGACTCAGACCCGCATTCTAACTATGGCTACACCTTC. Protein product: CSVDSDPHSNYGYTF.

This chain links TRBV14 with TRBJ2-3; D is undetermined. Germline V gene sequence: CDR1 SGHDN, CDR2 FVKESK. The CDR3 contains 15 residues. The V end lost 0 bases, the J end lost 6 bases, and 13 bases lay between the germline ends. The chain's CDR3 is CASSQDRSFTDTQYF. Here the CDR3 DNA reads TGTGCCAGCAGCCAAGACAGATCTTTCACGGATACGCAGTATTTT. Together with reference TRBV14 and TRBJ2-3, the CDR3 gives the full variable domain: EAGVTQFPSHSVIEKGQTVTLRCDPISGHDNLYWYRRVMGKEIKFLLHFVKESKQDESGMPNNRFLAERTGGTYSTLKVQPAELEDSGVYFCASSQDRSFTDTQYFGPGTRLTVL.

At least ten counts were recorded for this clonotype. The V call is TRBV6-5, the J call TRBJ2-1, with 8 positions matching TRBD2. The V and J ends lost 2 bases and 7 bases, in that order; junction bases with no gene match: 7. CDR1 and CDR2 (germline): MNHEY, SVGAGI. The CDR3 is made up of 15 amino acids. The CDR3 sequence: CASSYRGSGINEQFF. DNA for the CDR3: TGTGCCAGCAGTTACCGGGGTAGCGGGATTAATGAGCAGTTCTTC.